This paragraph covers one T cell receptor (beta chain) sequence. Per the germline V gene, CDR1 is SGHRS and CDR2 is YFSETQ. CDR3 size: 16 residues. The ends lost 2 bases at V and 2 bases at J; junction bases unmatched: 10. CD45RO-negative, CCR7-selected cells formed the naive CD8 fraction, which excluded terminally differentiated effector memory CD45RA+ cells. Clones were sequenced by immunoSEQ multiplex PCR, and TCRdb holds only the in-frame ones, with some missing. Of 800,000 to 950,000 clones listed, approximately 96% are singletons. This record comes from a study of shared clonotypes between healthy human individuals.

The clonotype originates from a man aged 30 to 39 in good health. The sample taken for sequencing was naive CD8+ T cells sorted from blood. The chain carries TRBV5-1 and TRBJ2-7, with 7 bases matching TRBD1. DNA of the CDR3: TGCGCCAGCAGCTTCCGAGGGGGCGGTCCTGCCTACGAGCAGTACTTC. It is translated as CASSFRGGGPAYEQYF.